This T cell receptor beta chain was found in a study of PD-1 blockade in classical Hodgkin lymphoma. Brentuximab vedotin exposure varied, and every patient relapsed after autologous stem cell transplantation. Produced via immunoSEQ multiplex PCR; TCRdb's table is partial and in-frame only. The sample includes roughly 40,000 clones, 55% to 75% of them seen just once. Trimming removed 4 bases from V and 9 bases from J; junction bases left unmatched: 7. The CDR3 has 14 residues. Germline V gene sequence: CDR1 SEHNR, CDR2 FQNEAQ (reference sequence). Sample: peripheral blood mononuclear cells (PBMCs), taken at baseline. The chain has TRBV7-9 and TRBJ2-1; 9 nucleotides match TRBD1. The origin of this receptor is a human donor with classical Hodgkin lymphoma. CDR3 coding DNA: TGTGCCAGCAGCTCCCGGGACAGGGTCTCTGAGCAGTTCTTC. This translates into CASSSRDRVSEQFF.